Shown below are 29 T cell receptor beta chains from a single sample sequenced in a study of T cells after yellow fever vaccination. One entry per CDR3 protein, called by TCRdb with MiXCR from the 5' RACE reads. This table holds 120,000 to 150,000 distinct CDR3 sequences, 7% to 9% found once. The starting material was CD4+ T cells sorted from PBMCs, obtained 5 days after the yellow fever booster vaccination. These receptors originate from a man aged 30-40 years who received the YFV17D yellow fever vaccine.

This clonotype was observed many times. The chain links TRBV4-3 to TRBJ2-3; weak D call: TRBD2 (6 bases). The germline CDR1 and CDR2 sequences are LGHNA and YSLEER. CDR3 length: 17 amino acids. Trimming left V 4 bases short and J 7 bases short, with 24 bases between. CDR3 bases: TGCGCCAGCAGCCCTAGCAGGTGGAATAGCGGTCGTCATACGCAGTATTTT. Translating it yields CASSPSRWNSGRHTQYF.

CDR3 loop: CASRTSGYTDTQYF. CDR3 DNA: TGTGCCAGTCGGACTAGCGGATACACAGATACGCAGTATTTT. The V call is TRBV19, the J call TRBJ2-3, with 10 nucleotides matching TRBD2. Germline assignment: CDR1 LNHDA and CDR2 SQIVND (reference sequence). This CDR3 spans 14 amino acids. V lost 8 bases, J lost 2 bases, and 4 bases stayed unmatched.

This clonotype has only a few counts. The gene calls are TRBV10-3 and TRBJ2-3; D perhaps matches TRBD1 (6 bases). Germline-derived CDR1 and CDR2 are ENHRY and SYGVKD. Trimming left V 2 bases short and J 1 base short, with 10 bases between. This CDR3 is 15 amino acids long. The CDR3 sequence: CAISEPRTGTDTQYF. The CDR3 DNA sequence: TGTGCCATCAGTGAGCCCCGGACAGGCACAGATACGCAGTATTTT.

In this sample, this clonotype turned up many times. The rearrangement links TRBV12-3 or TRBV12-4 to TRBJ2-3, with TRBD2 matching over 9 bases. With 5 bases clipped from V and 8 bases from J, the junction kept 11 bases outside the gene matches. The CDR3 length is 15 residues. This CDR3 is CASSPSGGRAFTQYF. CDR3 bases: TGTGCCAGCAGTCCTTCTGGCGGGAGGGCCTTTACGCAGTATTTT.

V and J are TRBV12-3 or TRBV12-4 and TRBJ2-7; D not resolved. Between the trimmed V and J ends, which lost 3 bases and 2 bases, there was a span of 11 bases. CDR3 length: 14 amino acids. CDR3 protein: CASSLSVRTYEQYF. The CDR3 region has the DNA TGTGCCAGCAGTTTGTCGGTCAGGACCTACGAGCAGTACTTC.

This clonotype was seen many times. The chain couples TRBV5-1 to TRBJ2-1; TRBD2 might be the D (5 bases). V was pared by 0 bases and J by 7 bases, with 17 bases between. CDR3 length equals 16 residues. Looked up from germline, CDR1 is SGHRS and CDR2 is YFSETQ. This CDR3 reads CASSLAAGLGRNEQFF. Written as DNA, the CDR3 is TGCGCCAGCAGCTTGGCCGCGGGTCTTGGTAGGAATGAGCAGTTCTTC.

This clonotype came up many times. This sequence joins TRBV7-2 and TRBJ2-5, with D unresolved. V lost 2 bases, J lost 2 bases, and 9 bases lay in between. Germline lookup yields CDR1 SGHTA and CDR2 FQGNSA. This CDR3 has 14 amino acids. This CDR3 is CASSLSSFQETQYF. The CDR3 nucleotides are TGTGCCAGCAGCTTATCATCGTTTCAAGAGACCCAGTACTTC.

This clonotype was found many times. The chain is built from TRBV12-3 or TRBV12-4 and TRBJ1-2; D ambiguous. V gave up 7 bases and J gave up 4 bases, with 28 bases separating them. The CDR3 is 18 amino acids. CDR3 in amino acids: CASTLTRPNLGVLYGYTF. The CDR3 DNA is TGTGCCAGCACCCTGACACGGCCGAACTTAGGTGTCCTCTATGGCTACACCTTC.

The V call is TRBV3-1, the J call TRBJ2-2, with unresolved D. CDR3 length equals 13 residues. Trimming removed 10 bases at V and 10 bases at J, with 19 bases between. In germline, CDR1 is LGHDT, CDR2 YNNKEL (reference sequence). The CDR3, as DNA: TGTGCCACCTCCCCCTCGTACATCCCGGAGCTGTTTTTT. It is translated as CATSPSYIPELFF.

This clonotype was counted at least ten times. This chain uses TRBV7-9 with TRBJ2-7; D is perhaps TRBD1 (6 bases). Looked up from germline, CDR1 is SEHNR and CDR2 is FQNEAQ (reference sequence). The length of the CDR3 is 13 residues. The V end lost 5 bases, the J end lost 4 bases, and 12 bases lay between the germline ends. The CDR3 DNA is TGTGCCAGCAGCGGTCGGGACACGTACGAGCAGTACTTC. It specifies CASSGRDTYEQYF.

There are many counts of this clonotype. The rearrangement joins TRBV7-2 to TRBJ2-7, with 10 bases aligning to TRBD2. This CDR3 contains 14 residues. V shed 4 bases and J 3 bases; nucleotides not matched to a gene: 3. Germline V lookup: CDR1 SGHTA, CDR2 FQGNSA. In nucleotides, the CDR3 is TGTGCCAGCAGCTCCGGGACTAGCGTCTACGAGCAGTACTTC. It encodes CASSSGTSVYEQYF. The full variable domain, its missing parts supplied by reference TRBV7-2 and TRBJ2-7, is GAGVSQSPSNKVTEKGKDVELRCDPISGHTALYWYRQSLGQGLEFLIYFQGNSAPDKSGLPSDRFSAERTGGSVSTLTIQRTQQEDSAVYLCASSSGTSVYEQYFGPGTRLTVT.

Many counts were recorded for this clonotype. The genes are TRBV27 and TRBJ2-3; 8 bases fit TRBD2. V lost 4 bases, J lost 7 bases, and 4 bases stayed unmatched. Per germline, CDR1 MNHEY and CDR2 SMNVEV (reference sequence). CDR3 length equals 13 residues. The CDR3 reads CASSSRLANTQYF. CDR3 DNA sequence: TGTGCCAGCAGTTCTAGACTAGCGAATACGCAGTATTTT.

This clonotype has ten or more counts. This CDR3 is CASSFFSTRLAGNNEQFF. CDR3 nucleotide sequence: TGCGCCAGCAGCTTTTTTAGCACCCGACTAGCGGGTAACAATGAGCAGTTCTTC. The rearrangement links TRBV5-1 to TRBJ2-1; 10 bases match TRBD2. J lost 5 bases, V lost 2 bases, and 13 bases had no gene match. Germline V CDR1 and CDR2: SGHRS, YFSETQ. The CDR3 loop spans 18 amino acids. The whole variable domain, filled in from reference TRBV5-1 and TRBJ2-1, reads KAGVTQTPRYLIKTRGQQVTLSCSPISGHRSVSWYQQTPGQGLQFLFEYFSETQRNKGNFPGRFSGRQFSNSRSEMNVSTLELGDSALYLCASSFFSTRLAGNNEQFFGPGTRLTVL.

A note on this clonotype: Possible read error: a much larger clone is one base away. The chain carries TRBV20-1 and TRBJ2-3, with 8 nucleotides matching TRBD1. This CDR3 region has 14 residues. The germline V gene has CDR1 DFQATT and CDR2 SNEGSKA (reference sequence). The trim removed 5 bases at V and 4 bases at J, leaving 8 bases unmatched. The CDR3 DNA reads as TGCAGTGCTCGCAGGGGGCCGAGCGCAGATACGCAGTATTTT. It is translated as CSARRGPSADTQYF.

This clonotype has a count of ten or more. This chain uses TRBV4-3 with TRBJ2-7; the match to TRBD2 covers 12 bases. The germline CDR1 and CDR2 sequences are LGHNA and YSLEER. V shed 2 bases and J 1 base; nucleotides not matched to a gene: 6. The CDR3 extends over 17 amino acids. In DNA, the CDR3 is TGCGCCAGCAGCCAACACCTAGCGGGAGGGCCTTCCTACGAGCAGTACTTC. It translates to CASSQHLAGGPSYEQYF.

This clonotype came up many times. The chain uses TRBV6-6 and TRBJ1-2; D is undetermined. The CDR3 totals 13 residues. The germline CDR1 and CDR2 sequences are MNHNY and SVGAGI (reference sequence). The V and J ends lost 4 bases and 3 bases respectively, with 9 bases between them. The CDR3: CASSLGGHYGYTF. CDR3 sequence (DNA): TGTGCCAGCAGTTTGGGCGGGCACTATGGCTACACCTTC.

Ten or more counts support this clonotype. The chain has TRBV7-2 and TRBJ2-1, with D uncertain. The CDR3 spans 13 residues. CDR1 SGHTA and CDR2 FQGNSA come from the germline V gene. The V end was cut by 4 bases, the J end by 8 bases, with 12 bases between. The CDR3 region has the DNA TGTGCCAGCAGCTCGGGTCCTTGGGATGAGCAGTTCTTC. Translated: CASSSGPWDEQFF.

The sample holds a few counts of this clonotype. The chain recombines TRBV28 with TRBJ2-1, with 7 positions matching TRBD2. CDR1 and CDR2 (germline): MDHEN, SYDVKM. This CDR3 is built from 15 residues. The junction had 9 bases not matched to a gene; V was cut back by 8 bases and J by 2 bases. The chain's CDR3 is CASGGTGLAYNEQFF. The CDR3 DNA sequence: TGTGCCAGCGGGGGTACCGGACTAGCCTACAATGAGCAGTTCTTC.

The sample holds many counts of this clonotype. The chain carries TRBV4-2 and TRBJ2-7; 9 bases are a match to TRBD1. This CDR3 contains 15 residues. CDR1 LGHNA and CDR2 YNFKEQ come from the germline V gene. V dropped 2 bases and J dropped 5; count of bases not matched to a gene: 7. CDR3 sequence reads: CASSQQTGGGNEQYF. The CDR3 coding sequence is TGTGCCAGCAGCCAACAGACAGGGGGAGGGAACGAGCAGTACTTC.

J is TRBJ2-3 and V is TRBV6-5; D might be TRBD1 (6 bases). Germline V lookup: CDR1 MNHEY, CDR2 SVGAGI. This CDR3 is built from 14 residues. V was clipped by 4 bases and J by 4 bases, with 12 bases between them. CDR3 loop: CASSSGTQADTQYF. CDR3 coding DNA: TGTGCCAGCAGTTCCGGGACACAGGCAGATACGCAGTATTTT.

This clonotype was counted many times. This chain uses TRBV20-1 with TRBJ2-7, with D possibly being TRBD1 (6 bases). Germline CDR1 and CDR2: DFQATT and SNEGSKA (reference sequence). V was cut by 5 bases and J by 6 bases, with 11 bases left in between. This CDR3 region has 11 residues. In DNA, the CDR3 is TGCAGTGCTTCCAGGGGCCGCGAGCAGTACTTC. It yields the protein CSASRGREQYF.

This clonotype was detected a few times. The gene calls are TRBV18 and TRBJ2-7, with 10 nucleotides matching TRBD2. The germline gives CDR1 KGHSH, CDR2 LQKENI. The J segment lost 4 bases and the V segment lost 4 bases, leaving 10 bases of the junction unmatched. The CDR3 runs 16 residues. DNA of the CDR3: TGTGCCAGCTCACAGAACAGCGGGAGGGCCATGTACGAGCAGTACTTC. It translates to CASSQNSGRAMYEQYF.

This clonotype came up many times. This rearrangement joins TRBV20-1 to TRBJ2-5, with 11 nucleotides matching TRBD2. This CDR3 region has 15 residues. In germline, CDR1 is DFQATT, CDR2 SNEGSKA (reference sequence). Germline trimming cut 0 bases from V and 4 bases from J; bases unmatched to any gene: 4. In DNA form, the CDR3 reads TGCAGTGCTAGAGATCAGACTAGCGGGATAGAGACCCAGTACTTC. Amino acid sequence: CSARDQTSGIETQYF.

CDR3 DNA: TGTGCCAGCAGCGTTACAGGGGGCCGGGAGACCCAGTACTTC. Translation: CASSVTGGRETQYF. This sequence joins TRBV6-2 or TRBV6-3 and TRBJ2-5; 9 bases are shared with TRBD1. The junction had 7 bases not matched to a gene; V was cut back by 6 bases and J by 5 bases. Per germline, CDR1 MNHEY and CDR2 SVGEGT. This CDR3 has 14 residues.

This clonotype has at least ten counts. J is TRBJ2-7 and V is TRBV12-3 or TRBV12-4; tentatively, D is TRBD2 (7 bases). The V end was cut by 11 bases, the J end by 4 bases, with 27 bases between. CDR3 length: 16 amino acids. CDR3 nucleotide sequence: TGTGCCGGACAGATGGGGGGGCAAGATATTTGGTACGAGCAGTACTTC. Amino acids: CAGQMGGQDIWYEQYF.

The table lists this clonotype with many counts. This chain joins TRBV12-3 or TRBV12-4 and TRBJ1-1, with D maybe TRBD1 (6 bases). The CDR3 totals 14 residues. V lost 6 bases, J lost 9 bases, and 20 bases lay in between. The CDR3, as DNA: TGTGCCAGCAGCCGCACCTACAAGGGGGAACAAGCTTTCTTT. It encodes CASSRTYKGEQAFF.

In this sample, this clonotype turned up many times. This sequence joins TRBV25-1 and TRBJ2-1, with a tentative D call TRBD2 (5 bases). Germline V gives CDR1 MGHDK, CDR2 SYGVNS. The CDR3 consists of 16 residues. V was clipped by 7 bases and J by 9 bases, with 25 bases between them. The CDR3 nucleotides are TGTGCCAGCAAACAAAAAGGACTGGGCTGGAAGGCTGAGCAGTTCTTC. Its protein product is CASKQKGLGWKAEQFF.

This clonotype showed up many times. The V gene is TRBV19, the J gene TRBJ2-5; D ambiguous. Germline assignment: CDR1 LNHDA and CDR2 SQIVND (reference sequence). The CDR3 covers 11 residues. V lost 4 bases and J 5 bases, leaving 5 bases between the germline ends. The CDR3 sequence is CASSTLETQYF. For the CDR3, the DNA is TGTGCCAGTAGTACGCTGGAGACCCAGTACTTC.

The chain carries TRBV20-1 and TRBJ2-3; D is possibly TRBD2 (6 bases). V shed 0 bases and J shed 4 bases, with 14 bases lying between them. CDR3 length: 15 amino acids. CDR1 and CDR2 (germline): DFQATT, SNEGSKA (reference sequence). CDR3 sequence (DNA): TGCAGTGCTAGAGATGAGGCGGGATCGGCAGATACGCAGTATTTT. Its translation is CSARDEAGSADTQYF.